This is a list of T cell receptor beta chains from one sample in a study of blood T cell repertoires in COVID-19. Method: immunoSEQ multiplex PCR; TCRdb's copy keeps in-frame clones and lacks some. The sample lists 250,000 to 300,000 clones; approximately 87% were seen once. The specimen sequenced was peripheral blood. These receptors all stem from a man in his sixties who had recovered from COVID-19. The CDR3 runs from the conserved cysteine through the conserved F or W. The D gene is left open where the match is weak. Some rows mark clone size as missing; the rest say once, few, many or name a class of expanded clone.

J gene,V gene,clone size,D gene,CDR3 DNA,CDR3 protein
TRBJ2-7,TRBV27,.,TRBD1,TGTGCCAGCAGGGAGCGACAGGGGTTCTACGAGCAGTACTTC,CASRERQGFYEQYF
TRBJ1-2,TRBV19,.,.,TGTGCCAGTAGGACTATAGCTCGTGGCTACACCTTC,CASRTIARGYTF
TRBJ2-1,TRBV2,once,.,TGTGCCAGCAAAAAGACATACAATGAGCAGTTCTTC,CASKKTYNEQFF
TRBJ2-3,TRBV7-3,.,TRBD2,TGTGCCAGCAGCTTCTCGGCGGGGGCAGATACGCAGTATTTT,CASSFSAGADTQYF
TRBJ2-4,TRBV19,.,.,TGTGCCAGTAAGACGACCGGGGGGCAAGCCAAAAACATTCAGTACTTC,CASKTTGGQAKNIQYF
TRBJ1-3,TRBV7-9,few,TRBD1,TGTGCCAGCAGCTTACACGGACAGGGTGATCCCCTCTCTGGAAACACCATATATTTT,CASSLHGQGDPLSGNTIYF
TRBJ2-1,TRBV4-1,.,.,TGCGCCAGCACCTCAAACTGGGGGGCCTACAATGAGCAGTTCTTC,CASTSNWGAYNEQFF
TRBJ2-1,TRBV18,.,.,TGTGCCAGCTCACTAGGCGGAAGCTCCTACAATGAGCAGTTCTTC,CASSLGGSSYNEQFF
TRBJ2-3,TRBV6-5,.,TRBD2,TGTGCCAGCAACAACCTTTTAGCGGGCGATACGCAGTATTTT,CASNNLLAGDTQYF
TRBJ2-3,TRBV7-2,.,TRBD2,TGTGCCAGCAGCTTAACTAGCGGGGGGACAGATACGCAGTATTTT,CASSLTSGGTDTQYF
TRBJ2-7,TRBV5-4,.,.,TGTGCCAGCAGCTTGGCGGCGGGGACCAACGAGCAGTACTTC,CASSLAAGTNEQYF
TRBJ1-1,TRBV6-5,.,TRBD1,TGTGCCAGCAGTCCGGACAGGCGGAACACTGAAGCTTTCTTT,CASSPDRRNTEAFF
TRBJ1-3,TRBV6-5,few,TRBD1,TGTGCCAGCACCAAACAGGGGAACTCTGGAAACACCATATATTTT,CASTKQGNSGNTIYF
TRBJ2-1,TRBV6-5,.,.,TGTGCCAGCAGCCTAAGCGGGACAGGCTACAATGAGCAGTTCTTC,CASSLSGTGYNEQFF
TRBJ2-7,TRBV18,once,.,TGTGCCAGCTCATCCCTCGGGTGGGAGCAGTACTTC,CASSSLGWEQYF
TRBJ2-3,TRBV5-1,once,.,TGCGCCAGCAGCTCGACTAGTTTGAAAGATACGCAGTATTTT,CASSSTSLKDTQYF
TRBJ2-7,TRBV6-1,.,.,TGTGCCAGCAGTGAAGGGCAGGGGAGAAACTACGAGCAGTACTTC,CASSEGQGRNYEQYF
TRBJ2-5,TRBV7-2,.,.,TGTGCCAGCAGCTTAGCCCGCGGCGGGTACCAAGAGACCCAGTACTTC,CASSLARGGYQETQYF